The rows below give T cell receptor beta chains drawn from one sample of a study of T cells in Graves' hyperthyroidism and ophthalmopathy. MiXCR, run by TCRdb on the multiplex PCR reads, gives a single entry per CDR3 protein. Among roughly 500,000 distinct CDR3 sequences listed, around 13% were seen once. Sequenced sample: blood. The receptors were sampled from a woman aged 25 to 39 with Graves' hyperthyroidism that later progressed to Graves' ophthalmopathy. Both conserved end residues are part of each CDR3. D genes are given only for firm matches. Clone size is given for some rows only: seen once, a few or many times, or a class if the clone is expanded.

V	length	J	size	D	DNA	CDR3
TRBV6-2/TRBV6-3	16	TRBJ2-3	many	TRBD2	TGTGCCAGCAGGGACAGACTAGCGGGAGGGACAGATACGCAGTATTTT	CASRDRLAGGTDTQYF
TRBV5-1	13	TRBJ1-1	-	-	TGCGCCAGCAGCTCGGACACGTACACTGAAGCTTTCTTT	CASSSDTYTEAFF
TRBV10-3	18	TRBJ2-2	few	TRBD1	TGTGCCATCAGTGACCTCGGAAGGGGACAGGGGAACACCGGGGAGCTGTTTTTT	CAISDLGRGQGNTGELFF
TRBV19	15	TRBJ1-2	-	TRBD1	TGTGCCAGTAGTAAATCGGGACAGGGGCGCTATGGCTACACCTTC	CASSKSGQGRYGYTF
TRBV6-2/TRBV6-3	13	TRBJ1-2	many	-	TGTGCAACGTGGGACACCGGTGACTATGGCTACACCTTC	CATWDTGDYGYTF
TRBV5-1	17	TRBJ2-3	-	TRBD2	TGCGCCAGCAGCTTGGGCGACCTAGCGGGAGCGACAGATACGCAGTATTTT	CASSLGDLAGATDTQYF
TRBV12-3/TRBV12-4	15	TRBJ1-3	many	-	TGTGCCAGCAGTTTAAGGACAGCCTCTGGAAACACCATATATTTT	CASSLRTASGNTIYF
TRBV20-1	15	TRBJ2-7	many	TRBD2	TGCAGTGCTAGAGGTTTTGGACTAGCTGGTGGAGAGCAGTACTTC	CSARGFGLAGGEQYF
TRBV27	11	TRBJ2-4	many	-	TGTGCCAGCATCGACAAAAACATTCAGTACTTC	CASIDKNIQYF
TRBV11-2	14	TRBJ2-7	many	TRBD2	TGTGCCAGCAGCTTAGAAGCGGGAGGGGATGTGCAGTACTTC	CASSLEAGGDVQYF
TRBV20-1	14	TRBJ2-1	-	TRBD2	TGCAGTGCTAGTACAGCGGGAGGGAGGAATGAGCAGTTCTTC	CSASTAGGRNEQFF
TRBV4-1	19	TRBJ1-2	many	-	TGCGCCAGCAGCCAAGATCCGCGATACGCAGCCGATAAATCGTTCGGCTACACCTTC	CASSQDPRYAADKSFGYTF
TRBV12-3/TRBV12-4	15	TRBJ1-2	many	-	TGTGCCAGCACCGCCTCGGGGCAGGTGAACTATGGCTACACCTTC	CASTASGQVNYGYTF
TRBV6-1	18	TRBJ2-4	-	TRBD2	TGTGCCAGCAGGGGACTAGCGGGAGAGGGAAGGGCCAAAAACATTCAGTACTTC	CASRGLAGEGRAKNIQYF